This record looks at one T cell receptor (beta chain) sequence and its context. No antigen is known for it. Prepared libraries of TCR beta cDNA carried unique molecular identifiers. Once roughly 0.9 to 11 million T cells were used, roughly 0.5 million cDNA molecules resulted. A single record per CDR3 protein comes from TCRdb applying MiXCR to the PCR reads. In the table there are about 810,000 distinct CDR3 sequences, under 70% of which are singletons. These data come from a study of post-analysis software for immune sequencing data. Study context: Relapsing-remitting, secondary progressive and progressive-relapsing forms of multiple sclerosis all featured among disease courses.

Study outcomes and limitations: Significantly lower normalized Chao1 diversity was found in patients with multiple sclerosis relative to controls.

The material sequenced was blood. The sequence came from a girl under 18 with multiple sclerosis.

CDR3 loop: CASSQGALATDTQYF. CDR3 coding DNA: TGCGCCAGCAGCCAGGGAGCGCTAGCAACAGATACGCAGTATTTT. The chain is built from TRBV4-1 and TRBJ2-3; perhaps TRBD2 as D (5 bases). CDR1 MGHRA and CDR2 YSYEKL come from the germline V gene. V was cut by 3 bases and J by 3 bases, with 13 bases left in between. CDR3 length: 15 amino acids.